The TCR beta chain under discussion was sequenced for a study of blood T cells in healthy people across ages. The overall study: Capture via template switching afforded approximately one barcoded beta molecule per two T cells.

CDR3 length: 15 residues. V shed 8 bases, J shed 0 bases, and the junction held 8 bases outside the gene matches. CDR1 is MNHNS and CDR2 is SASEGT in the germline V gene. With a J-beta primer mix and a sample-barcoded 5' primer, a second PCR ran about 7 to 12 cycles. All cDNA molecules were each tagged by a template-switch adaptor with 12 random nucleotides. From the 5' RACE reads, TCRdb called clonotypes with MiXCR, one entry per CDR3 protein. The sample contains more than 500,000 distinct CDR3 sequences, approximately 25% of which appear only once. Worth noting for this clonotype: Antigen: not known.

Study-wide points: Among long-lived donors, naive CD4+ cells were more numerous and diversity higher than in aged donors.

The rearrangement uses TRBV6-1 and TRBJ2-7, with 9 positions matching TRBD1. The sequence derives from a woman between 70 and 85 years old in good health. Material for sequencing was blood. CDR3 nucleotide sequence: TGTGCCAGCGGCGGACAGGGGTCCCTCTCCTACGAGCAGTACTTC. This codes for CASGGQGSLSYEQYF.